The sample holds a few counts of the clone carrying this T cell receptor beta chain. Its specificity is unknown. This sample is drawn from a study of cytomegalovirus exposure and HLA in healthy donors. Whole-study findings and limits: An Asian-associated ancestry cluster reportedly showed fewer N-insertions than the roughly 700-donor mean in a later analysis. Previously analyzed data showed that most TCR beta V segments were productive at a frequency of about 87% or about 30%. Available immune exposure information covered CMV serostatus only.

The trim removed 3 bases at V and 1 base at J, leaving 5 bases unmatched. The V gene's germline CDR1 is MDHEN and CDR2 SYDVKM. The CDR3 is made up of 16 amino acids. Primers: 60 Vbeta forward and 13 Jbeta reverse. The assay was immunoSEQ multiplex PCR, and TCRdb's table has in-frame clones only and misses some. The table includes fewer than 110,000 clones, roughly 66% detected once. The chain couples TRBV28 to TRBJ1-3; 8 positions match TRBD1. This receptor was taken from a woman aged 45 to 65 in good health and CMV-seronegative. The sample was PBMCs. CDR3 bases: TGTGCCAGCAGTTTGCTCCAGGGGGCATCTGGAAACACCATATATTTT. Protein product: CASSLLQGASGNTIYF. Complete variable domain (other parts from reference TRBV28 and TRBJ1-3): DVKVTQSSRYLVKRTGEKVFLECVQDMDHENMFWYRQDPGLGLRLIYFSYDVKMKEKGDIPEGYSVSREKKERFSLILESASTNQTSMYLCASSLLQGASGNTIYFGEGSWLTVV.